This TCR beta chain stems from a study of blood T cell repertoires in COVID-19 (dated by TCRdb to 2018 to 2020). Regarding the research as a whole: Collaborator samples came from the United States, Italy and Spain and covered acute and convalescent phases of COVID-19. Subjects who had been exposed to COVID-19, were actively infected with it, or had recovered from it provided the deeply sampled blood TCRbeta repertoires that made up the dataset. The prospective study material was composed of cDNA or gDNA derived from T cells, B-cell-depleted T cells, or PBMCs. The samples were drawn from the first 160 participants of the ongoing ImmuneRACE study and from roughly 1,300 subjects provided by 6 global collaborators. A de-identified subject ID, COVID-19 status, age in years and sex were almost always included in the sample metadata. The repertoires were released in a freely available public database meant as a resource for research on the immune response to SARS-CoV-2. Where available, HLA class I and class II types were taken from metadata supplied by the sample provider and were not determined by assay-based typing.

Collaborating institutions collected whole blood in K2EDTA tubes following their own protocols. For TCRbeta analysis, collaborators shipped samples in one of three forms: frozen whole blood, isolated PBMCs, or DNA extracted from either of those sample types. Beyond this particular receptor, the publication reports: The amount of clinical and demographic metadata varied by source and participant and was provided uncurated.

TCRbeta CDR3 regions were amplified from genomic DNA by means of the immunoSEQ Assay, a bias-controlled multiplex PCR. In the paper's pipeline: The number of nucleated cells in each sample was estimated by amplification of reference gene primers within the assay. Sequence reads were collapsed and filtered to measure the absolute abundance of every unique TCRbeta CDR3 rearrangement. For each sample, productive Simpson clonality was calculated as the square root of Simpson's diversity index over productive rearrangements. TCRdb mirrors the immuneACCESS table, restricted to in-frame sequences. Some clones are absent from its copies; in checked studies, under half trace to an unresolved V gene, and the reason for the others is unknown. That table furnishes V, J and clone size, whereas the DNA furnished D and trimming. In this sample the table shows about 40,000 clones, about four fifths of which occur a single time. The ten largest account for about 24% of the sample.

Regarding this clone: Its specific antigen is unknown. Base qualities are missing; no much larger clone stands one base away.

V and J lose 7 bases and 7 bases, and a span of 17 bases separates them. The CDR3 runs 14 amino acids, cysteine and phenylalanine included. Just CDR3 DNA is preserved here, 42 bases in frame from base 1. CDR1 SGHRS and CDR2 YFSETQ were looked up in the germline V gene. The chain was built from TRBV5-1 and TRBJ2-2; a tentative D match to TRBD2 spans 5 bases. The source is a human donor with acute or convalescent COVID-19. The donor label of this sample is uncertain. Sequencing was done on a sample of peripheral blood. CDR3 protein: CASRMRGFGGELFF. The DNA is TGCGCCAGCCGCATGAGAGGGTTCGGCGGGGAGCTGTTTTTT.